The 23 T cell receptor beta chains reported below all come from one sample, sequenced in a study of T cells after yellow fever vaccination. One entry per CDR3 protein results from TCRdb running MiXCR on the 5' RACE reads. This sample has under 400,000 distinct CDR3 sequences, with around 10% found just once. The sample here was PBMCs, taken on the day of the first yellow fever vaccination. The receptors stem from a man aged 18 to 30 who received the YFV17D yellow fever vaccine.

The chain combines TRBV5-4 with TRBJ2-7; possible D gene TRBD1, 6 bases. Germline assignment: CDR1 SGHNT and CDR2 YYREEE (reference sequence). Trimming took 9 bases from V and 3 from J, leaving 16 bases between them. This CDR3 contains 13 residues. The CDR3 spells CATGRTDLYEQYF. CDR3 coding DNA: TGTGCCACCGGGCGGACAGACCTCTACGAGCAGTACTTC. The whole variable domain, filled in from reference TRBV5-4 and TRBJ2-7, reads ETGVTQSPTHLIKTRGQQVTLRCSSQSGHNTVSWYQQALGQGPQFIFQYYREEENGRGNFPPRFSGLQFPNYSSELNVNALELDDSALYLCATGRTDLYEQYFGPGTRLTVT.

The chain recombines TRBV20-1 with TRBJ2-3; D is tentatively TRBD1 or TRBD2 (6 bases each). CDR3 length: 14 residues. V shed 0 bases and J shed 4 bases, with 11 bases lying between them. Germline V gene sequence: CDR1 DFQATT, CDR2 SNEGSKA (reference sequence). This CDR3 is CSARDLGGSDTQYF. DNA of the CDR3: TGCAGTGCTAGAGATCTGGGGGGCTCAGATACGCAGTATTTT.

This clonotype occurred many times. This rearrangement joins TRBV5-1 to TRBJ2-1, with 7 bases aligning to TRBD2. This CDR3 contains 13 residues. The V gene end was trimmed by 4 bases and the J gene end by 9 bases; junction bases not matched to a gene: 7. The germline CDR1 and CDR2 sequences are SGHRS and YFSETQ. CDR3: CASSHSGASEQFF. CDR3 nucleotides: TGCGCCAGCAGCCACAGCGGGGCTTCTGAGCAGTTCTTC.

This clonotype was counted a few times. The CDR3 here is CASGIGLAGGNEQFF. The CDR3 nucleotides read TGTGCCAGCGGCATCGGACTAGCGGGGGGCAATGAGCAGTTCTTC. V usage is TRBV7-2 and J usage is TRBJ2-1; 14 nucleotides align to TRBD2. Germline-derived CDR1 and CDR2 are SGHTA and FQGNSA. J gave up 6 bases and V 8 bases, and 6 bases lay outside the gene matches. This CDR3 region has 15 residues.

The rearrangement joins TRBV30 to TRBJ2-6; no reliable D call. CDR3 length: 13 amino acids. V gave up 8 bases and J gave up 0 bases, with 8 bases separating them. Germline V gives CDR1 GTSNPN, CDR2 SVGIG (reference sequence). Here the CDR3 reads CAHLHSGANVLTF. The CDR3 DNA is TGTGCCCACCTCCACTCTGGGGCCAACGTCCTGACTTTC.

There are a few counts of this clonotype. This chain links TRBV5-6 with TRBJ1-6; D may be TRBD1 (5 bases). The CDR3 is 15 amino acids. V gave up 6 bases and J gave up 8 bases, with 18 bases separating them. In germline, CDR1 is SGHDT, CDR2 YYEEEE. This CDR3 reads CASNSRRQGYSPLHF. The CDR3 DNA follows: TGTGCCAGCAACTCGCGGAGGCAGGGATATTCACCCCTCCACTTT.

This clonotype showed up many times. The CDR3 sequence: CASSDLGLAGGPTGELFF. The CDR3 DNA reads TGTGCCAGCAGTGACCTCGGACTAGCGGGGGGGCCCACCGGGGAGCTGTTTTTT. The chain is built from TRBV2 and TRBJ2-2; TRBD2 aligns across 15 bases. This CDR3 is 18 amino acids long. V shed 3 bases and J 4 bases; nucleotides not matched to a gene: 6. The germline V gene has CDR1 SNHLY and CDR2 FYNNEI. Full variable domain (outside the CDR3, taken from reference TRBV2 and TRBJ2-2): EPEVTQTPSHQVTQMGQEVILRCVPISNHLYFYWYRQILGQKVEFLVSFYNNEISEKSEIFDDQFSVERPDGSNFTLKIRSTKLEDSAMYFCASSDLGLAGGPTGELFFGEGSRLTVL.

The DNA of the CDR3 is TGTGCCAGCAGTGAAACCCCGACAGGGAGCTATGGCTACACCTTC. Protein: CASSETPTGSYGYTF. The chain carries TRBV2 and TRBJ1-2; 7 bases align to TRBD1. The V segment lost 2 bases and the J segment 4 bases; nucleotides outside the gene matches: 7. Germline V gene sequence: CDR1 SNHLY, CDR2 FYNNEI. The CDR3 sequence is 15 residues long.

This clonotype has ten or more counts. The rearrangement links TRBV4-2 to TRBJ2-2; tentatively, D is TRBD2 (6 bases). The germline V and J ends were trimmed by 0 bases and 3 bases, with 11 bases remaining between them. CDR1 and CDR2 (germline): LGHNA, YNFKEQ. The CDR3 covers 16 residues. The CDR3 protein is CASSQDGRSYTGELFF. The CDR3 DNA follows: TGTGCCAGCAGCCAAGATGGGAGGTCCTACACCGGGGAGCTGTTTTTT.

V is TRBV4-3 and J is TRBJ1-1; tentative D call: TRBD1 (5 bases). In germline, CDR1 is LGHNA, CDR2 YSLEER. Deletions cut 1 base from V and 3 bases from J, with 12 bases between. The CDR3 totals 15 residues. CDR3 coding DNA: TGCGCCAGCAGCCAAGGGGGGTACCTCTACACTGAAGCTTTCTTT. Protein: CASSQGGYLYTEAFF.

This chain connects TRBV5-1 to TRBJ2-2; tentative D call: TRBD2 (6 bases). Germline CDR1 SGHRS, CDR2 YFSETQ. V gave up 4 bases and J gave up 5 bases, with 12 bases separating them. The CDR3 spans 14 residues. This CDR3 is CASSPGDPTGELFF. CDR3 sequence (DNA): TGCGCCAGCAGCCCGGGGGATCCTACCGGGGAGCTGTTTTTT.

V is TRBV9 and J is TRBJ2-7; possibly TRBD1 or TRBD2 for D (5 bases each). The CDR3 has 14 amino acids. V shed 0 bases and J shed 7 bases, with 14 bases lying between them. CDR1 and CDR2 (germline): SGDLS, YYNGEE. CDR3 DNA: TGTGCCAGCAGCGTAGGTCCAGGGACGCGGGAGCAGTACGTC. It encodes CASSVGPGTREQYV.

This CDR3 is CASSLGASETQYF. As DNA, the CDR3 is TGTGCCAGCAGTTTAGGGGCTTCAGAGACCCAGTACTTC. The chain combines TRBV12-3 or TRBV12-4 with TRBJ2-5; D gene ambiguous. The CDR3 has 13 amino acids. V was cut by 1 base and J by 4 bases, with 7 bases left in between.

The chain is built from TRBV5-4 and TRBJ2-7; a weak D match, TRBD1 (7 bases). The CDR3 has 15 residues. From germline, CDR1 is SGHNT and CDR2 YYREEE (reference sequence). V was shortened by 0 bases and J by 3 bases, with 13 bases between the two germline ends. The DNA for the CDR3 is TGTGCCAGCAGCTTGGTAGCCAGGGGGGACTACGAGCAGTACTTC. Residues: CASSLVARGDYEQYF.

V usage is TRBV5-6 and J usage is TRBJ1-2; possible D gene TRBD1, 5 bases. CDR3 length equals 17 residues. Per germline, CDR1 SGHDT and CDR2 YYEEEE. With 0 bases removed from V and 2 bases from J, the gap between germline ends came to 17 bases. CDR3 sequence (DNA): TGTGCCAGCAGCTTGGATACGGGGTGGGGGACCAACTATGGCTACACCTTC. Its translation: CASSLDTGWGTNYGYTF.

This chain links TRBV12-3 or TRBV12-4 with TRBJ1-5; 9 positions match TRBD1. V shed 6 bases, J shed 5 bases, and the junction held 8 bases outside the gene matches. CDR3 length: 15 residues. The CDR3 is CASSPGTGRDQPQHF. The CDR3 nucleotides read TGTGCCAGCAGCCCGGGGACAGGGAGGGATCAGCCCCAGCATTTT.

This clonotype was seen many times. Here the CDR3 DNA reads TGTGCCAGCAGCTTAGGAGACAGACTCGGCTCTGGAAACACCATATATTTT. Its protein product is CASSLGDRLGSGNTIYF. This chain joins TRBV7-6 and TRBJ1-3, with D possibly being TRBD1 (5 bases). Germline-derived CDR1 and CDR2 are SGHVS and FNYEAQ. With 1 base removed from V and 0 bases from J, the gap between germline ends came to 13 bases. The CDR3 is made up of 17 amino acids.

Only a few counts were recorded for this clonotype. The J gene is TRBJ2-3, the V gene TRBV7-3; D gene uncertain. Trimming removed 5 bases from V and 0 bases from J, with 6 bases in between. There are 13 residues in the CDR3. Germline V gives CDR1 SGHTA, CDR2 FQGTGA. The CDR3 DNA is TGTGCCAGCAGCATCACTAGCACAGATACGCAGTATTTT. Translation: CASSITSTDTQYF.

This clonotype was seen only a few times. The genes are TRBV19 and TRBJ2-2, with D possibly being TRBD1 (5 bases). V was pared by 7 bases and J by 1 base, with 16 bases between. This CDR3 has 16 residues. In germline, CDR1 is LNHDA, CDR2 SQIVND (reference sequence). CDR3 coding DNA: TGTGCCAGTAAGGGGATTCGGGCAGAGAACACCGGGGAGCTGTTTTTT. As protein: CASKGIRAENTGELFF.

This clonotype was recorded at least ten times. In nucleotides, the CDR3 is TGTGCCAGCAGTTCACCGTATTCCTACGAGCAGTACGTC. It translates to CASSSPYSYEQYV. The genes are TRBV6-2 or TRBV6-3 and TRBJ2-7, with D hard to call. Looked up from germline, CDR1 is MNHEY and CDR2 is SVGEGT. The CDR3 totals 13 residues. V was trimmed by 4 bases and J by 1 base, leaving 8 bases between them.

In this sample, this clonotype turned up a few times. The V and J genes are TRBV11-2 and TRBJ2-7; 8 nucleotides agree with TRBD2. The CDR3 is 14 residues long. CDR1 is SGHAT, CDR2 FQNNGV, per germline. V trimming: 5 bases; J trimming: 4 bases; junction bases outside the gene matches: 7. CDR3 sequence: CASSQDRLAYEQYV. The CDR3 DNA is TGTGCCAGCAGCCAAGACCGACTAGCGTACGAGCAGTACGTC.

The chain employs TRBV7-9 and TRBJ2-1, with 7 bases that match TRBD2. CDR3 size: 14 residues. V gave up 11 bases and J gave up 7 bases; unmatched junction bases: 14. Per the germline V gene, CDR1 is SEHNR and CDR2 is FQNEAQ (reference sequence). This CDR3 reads CAGRSGEKANEQFF. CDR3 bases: TGTGCCGGGCGAAGCGGGGAGAAAGCGAATGAGCAGTTCTTC. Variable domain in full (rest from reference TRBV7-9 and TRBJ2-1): DTGVSQNPRHKITKRGQNVTFRCDPISEHNRLYWYRQTLGQGPEFLTYFQNEAQLEKSRLLSDRFSAERPKGSFSTLEIQRTEQGDSAMYLCAGRSGEKANEQFFGPGTRLTVL.

CDR3 DNA: TGTGCCAGCTCACCAGAGAACACTGAAGCTTTCTTT. Translated, it gives CASSPENTEAFF. V usage is TRBV18 and J usage is TRBJ1-1; no clear D gene. Germline CDR1 KGHSH, CDR2 LQKENI. V lost 2 bases and J lost 1, with 2 bases in between. The CDR3 runs to 12 residues.